This TCR beta chain was captured in a study of CD8+ T cells in alopecia areata. Study-level background: People stayed on tofacitinib for 6 to 18 months, then stopped the drug for 6 months. Percentage of affected scalp area was the basis on which treated patients' severity was scored. Study results and limitations: Only a single nonresponder existed, so baseline CD8+ expansion links stay unclear.

Points on this clone: Its target is not known.

The treatment here: oral pan-JAK inhibitor, 5-10 mg twice daily. Both peripheral blood and punch biopsies of lesional scalp skin were obtained from patients who had alopecia areata. Sequencing used cDNA as its template, made by extracting RNA and reverse transcribing it. Clones were read by immunoSEQ multiplex PCR, and TCRdb kept only the in-frame ones, dropping some. The data hold 90,000 to 150,000 clones, with more than 45% observed a single time. Germline lookup yields CDR1 SGDLS and CDR2 YYNGEE. V shed 0 bases, J shed 2 bases, and the junction held 5 bases outside the gene matches. CDR3 length: 17 amino acids.

The sequence was obtained from a human donor with alopecia areata. This specimen consisted of CD4+ T cells sorted from blood, obtained at week 4, from a patient treated with tofacitinib. The chain employs TRBV9 and TRBJ2-1; TRBD2 matches 10 bases. The CDR3 loop reads CASSVAGAGGTYNEQFF. The CDR3 DNA sequence: TGTGCCAGCAGCGTAGCCGGAGCGGGGGGGACCTACAATGAGCAGTTCTTC.